Each of the 24 T cell receptor beta chains below was sequenced from the same sample in a study of CD8 T cells in ankylosing spondylitis. Overall study findings and caveats: Apparently characteristic of ankylosing spondylitis blood was a TCR beta motif (roughly eight highly homologous variants).

Their antigens remain unidentified. Using its own MiXCR run on the 5' RACE reads, TCRdb lists one record per CDR3 protein. The table has about 700,000 distinct CDR3 sequences, 15% to 20% seen once. Sequencing was done on a sample of blood, either unsorted or a sorted T cell fraction (not recorded which). These receptors were obtained from a male donor with ankylosing spondylitis.

This clonotype was seen more than once but under ten times. The rearrangement uses TRBV12-3 or TRBV12-4 and TRBJ1-3, with D possibly matching TRBD1 (5 bases). Trimming removed 1 base at V and 3 bases at J, with 7 bases between. The CDR3 sequence is 14 residues long. The CDR3 sequence is CASSLGGIGNTIYF. CDR3 nucleotides: TGTGCCAGCAGTTTAGGGGGGATTGGAAACACCATATATTTT.

This clonotype was seen more than once but under ten times. CDR3 sequence reads: CAISDVKQSYEQYF. The CDR3 DNA follows: TGTGCCATCAGTGATGTAAAGCAATCCTACGAGCAGTACTTC. The V gene is TRBV10-3, the J gene TRBJ2-7; D gene ambiguous. Per germline, CDR1 ENHRY and CDR2 SYGVKD. The CDR3 length is 14 residues. V lost 3 bases, J lost 1 base, and 10 bases lay in between.

Regarding this clonotype: Germline and junction disagree at one end, which may indicate a read error. This sequence joins TRBV12-3 or TRBV12-4 and TRBJ1-2; D is unresolved. This CDR3 has 11 amino acids. The CDR3, as DNA: TGCGCTCTCCTCGGGAGGGTTGGCTACACCTTC. This encodes CALLGRVGYTF.

Only a few counts were recorded for this clonotype. The chain combines TRBV11-2 with TRBJ2-2; 9 nucleotides agree with TRBD2. After removal of 0 bases from V and 4 bases from J, the junction contained 6 bases not matched to a gene. Germline lookup yields CDR1 SGHAT and CDR2 FQNNGV. The length of the CDR3 is 17 residues. The CDR3 DNA reads TGTGCCAGCAGCTTAGATCAAGCGGGGGGAAGCACCGGGGAGCTGTTTTTT. It is translated as CASSLDQAGGSTGELFF.

This clonotype was detected a few times. This chain links TRBV13 with TRBJ2-7; 9 bases are a match to TRBD2. J lost 6 bases, V lost 1 base, and 7 bases had no gene match. Germline loops: CDR1 PRHDT, CDR2 FYEKMQ (reference sequence). The CDR3 has 15 residues. The CDR3 loop is CASSLDGGGAREQYF. DNA of the CDR3: TGTGCCAGCAGCTTAGACGGCGGGGGGGCTCGCGAGCAGTACTTC.

The CDR3 here is CAWRGQKTPLHF. As DNA, the CDR3 is TGTGCCTGGAGGGGGCAGAAGACGCCCCTCCACTTT. The V gene is TRBV30, the J gene TRBJ1-6; a weak D match, TRBD1 (5 bases). Trimming pared 3 bases from V and 13 bases from J, leaving 13 bases between. CDR3 length: 12 amino acids. Germline V lookup: CDR1 GTSNPN, CDR2 SVGIG (reference sequence).

The genes are TRBV7-9 and TRBJ2-7; 13 nucleotides match TRBD2. The CDR3 is 16 amino acids. CDR1 and CDR2 from the germline V gene are SEHNR and FQNEAQ (reference sequence). After removal of 4 bases from V and 3 bases from J, the junction contained 6 bases not matched to a gene. CDR3 nucleotide sequence: TGTGCCAGCAGCTCCCGGACTAGCGGGAGCATCTACGAGCAGTACTTC. Residues: CASSSRTSGSIYEQYF.

This clonotype was counted many times. The chain combines TRBV28 with TRBJ2-1; 9 bases line up with TRBD1. CDR3 length equals 15 residues. From germline, CDR1 is MDHEN and CDR2 SYDVKM. Germline trimming cut 8 bases from V and 2 bases from J; bases unmatched to any gene: 7. DNA of the CDR3: TGTGCCAGCCATGGGGGGGACAGGGCCTACAATGAGCAGTTCTTC. Its protein is CASHGGDRAYNEQFF.

The V gene is TRBV7-2, the J gene TRBJ1-4, with D tentatively TRBD1 (5 bases). This CDR3 spans 17 amino acids. Per germline, CDR1 SGHTA and CDR2 FQGNSA. With 5 bases removed from V and 0 bases from J, the gap between germline ends came to 16 bases. This CDR3 reads CASSPSGPFATNEKLFF. The DNA of the CDR3 is TGTGCCAGCAGCCCCTCGGGACCGTTCGCAACTAATGAAAAACTGTTTTTT.

This clonotype was detected a few times. The chain uses TRBV29-1 and TRBJ2-2, with 9 bases fitting TRBD1. The CDR3 is 14 residues long. From germline, CDR1 is SQVTM and CDR2 ANQGSEA. The V gene end was trimmed by 6 bases and the J gene end by 5 bases; junction bases not matched to a gene: 7. The CDR3 loop reads CSVGRQGGTGELFF. The CDR3 region has the DNA TGCAGCGTAGGAAGACAGGGGGGAACCGGGGAGCTGTTTTTT.

The table lists this clonotype with a count of one. This chain joins TRBV20-1 and TRBJ1-6, with TRBD1 matching over 10 bases. The CDR3 covers 17 residues. J lost 9 bases, V lost 4 bases, and 15 bases had no gene match. Germline V CDR1 and CDR2: DFQATT, SNEGSKA (reference sequence). CDR3 amino acids: CSATDRGDPNVLSPLHF. The CDR3 DNA follows: TGCAGTGCTACGGACAGGGGGGATCCCAATGTGCTTTCACCCCTCCACTTT.

There are a few counts of this clonotype. The chain employs TRBV7-3 and TRBJ2-3; weak D call: TRBD2 (6 bases). Between the trimmed V and J ends, which lost 5 bases and 1 base, there was a span of 13 bases. There are 15 residues in the CDR3. Germline assignment: CDR1 SGHTA and CDR2 FQGTGA. The CDR3 DNA reads as TGTGCCAGCAGCCTGGAGGGCATTGGCACAGATACGCAGTATTTT. This encodes CASSLEGIGTDTQYF.

This clonotype has only a few counts. This chain uses TRBV4-2 with TRBJ2-7; D is unclear. Trimming took 0 bases from V and 0 from J, leaving 6 bases between them. Germline V lookup: CDR1 LGHNA, CDR2 YNFKEQ. The CDR3 spans 14 residues. CDR3 amino acids: CASSQEVPSYEQYF. The CDR3 DNA is TGTGCCAGCAGCCAAGAGGTACCCTCCTACGAGCAGTACTTC.

The chain is built from TRBV29-1 and TRBJ2-7; TRBD2 might be the D (7 bases). Germline CDR1 SQVTM, CDR2 ANQGSEA. V gave up 4 bases and J gave up 3 bases, with 10 bases separating them. CDR3 length: 12 amino acids. The CDR3 is CSVGGGGYEQYF. The CDR3 DNA follows: TGCAGCGTTGGCGGGGGCGGCTACGAGCAGTACTTC.

This chain links TRBV2 with TRBJ1-2, with 9 bases fitting TRBD1. Germline trimming cut 4 bases from V and 3 bases from J; bases unmatched to any gene: 6. The CDR3 loop spans 15 amino acids. Per germline, CDR1 SNHLY and CDR2 FYNNEI. CDR3 in amino acids: CASSGGQGIYYGYTF. In DNA form, the CDR3 reads TGTGCCAGCAGTGGCGGACAGGGGATTTACTATGGCTACACCTTC. Complete variable domain (other parts from reference TRBV2 and TRBJ1-2): EPEVTQTPSHQVTQMGQEVILRCVPISNHLYFYWYRQILGQKVEFLVSFYNNEISEKSEIFDDQFSVERPDGSNFTLKIRSTKLEDSAMYFCASSGGQGIYYGYTFGSGTRLTVV.

This clonotype was observed a few times. The chain uses TRBV12-3 or TRBV12-4 and TRBJ2-1, with 8 bases fitting TRBD2. The CDR3 extends over 14 amino acids. The V gene end was trimmed by 6 bases and the J gene end by 10 bases; junction bases not matched to a gene: 11. In DNA form, the CDR3 reads TGTGCCAGCAGGAATAGCGGGACCCGGGGAGAGCAGTTCTTC. Encoded protein: CASRNSGTRGEQFF.

V usage is TRBV12-3 or TRBV12-4 and J usage is TRBJ1-4; 9 nucleotides match TRBD1. The V segment lost 6 bases and the J segment 2 bases; nucleotides outside the gene matches: 7. This CDR3 is built from 16 residues. CDR3 sequence (DNA): TGTGCCAGCAGGAGGGGACAGGGAGGGACTAATGAAAAACTGTTTTTT. Its protein is CASRRGQGGTNEKLFF.

This clonotype was counted a few times. The CDR3 loop reads CASSPKYYDTEAFF. As DNA, the CDR3 is TGTGCCAGCAGCCCCAAGTATTACGACACTGAAGCTTTCTTT. V gene TRBV25-1 combines with J gene TRBJ1-1; D call uncertain. Trimming left V 6 bases short and J 3 bases short, with 14 bases between. CDR3 length: 14 residues. Germline V gives CDR1 MGHDK, CDR2 SYGVNS.

This clonotype has a handful of counts. The chain links TRBV4-1 to TRBJ1-5; tentative D call: TRBD1 (5 bases). Trimming shortened V by 1 base and J by 7 bases, and 11 bases separated the two germline ends. The CDR3 has 14 amino acids. The V gene's germline CDR1 is MGHRA and CDR2 YSYEKL. The CDR3 DNA follows: TGCGCCAGCAGCCAAGTCGGGGGGGGACAGCCCCAGCATTTT. As protein: CASSQVGGGQPQHF.

This chain joins TRBV7-3 and TRBJ2-2; no clear D. This CDR3 is 13 amino acids long. The germline CDR1 and CDR2 sequences are SGHTA and FQGTGA. The germline V and J ends were trimmed by 5 bases and 3 bases, with 7 bases remaining between them. The DNA for the CDR3 is TGTGCCAGCAGCATGGGGTACACCGGGGAGCTGTTTTTT. Its translation is CASSMGYTGELFF.

This clonotype was counted between two and nine times. This chain connects TRBV11-2 to TRBJ1-3; tentatively, D is TRBD1 (6 bases). The V gene lost 5 bases and the J gene lost 9 bases, with 17 bases spanning the gap. The germline V gene has CDR1 SGHAT and CDR2 FQNNGV. The CDR3 is 14 residues long. The CDR3 nucleotides are TGTGCCAGCAGCCCCATAACAGGGCTAGGCACCATATATTTT. It yields the protein CASSPITGLGTIYF.

The V gene is TRBV27, the J gene TRBJ1-1; D not resolved. Per the germline V gene, CDR1 is MNHEY and CDR2 is SMNVEV (reference sequence). V was shortened by 6 bases and J by 1 base, with 12 bases between the two germline ends. CDR3 length: 14 residues. The CDR3 spells CASRPRTSNTEAFF. DNA for the CDR3: TGTGCCAGCAGGCCAAGGACCTCGAACACTGAAGCTTTCTTT.

This clonotype has at least ten counts. V is TRBV12-3 or TRBV12-4 and J is TRBJ2-7; no definite D call. Trimming pared 5 bases from V and 4 bases from J, leaving 6 bases between. The CDR3 is 11 residues long. CDR3 sequence reads: CASSISYEQYF. The DNA for the CDR3 is TGTGCCAGCAGTATTTCATACGAGCAGTACTTC.

The CDR3 loop is CASSPRGAGEQYF. In DNA form, the CDR3 reads TGCGCCAGCAGCCCCCGGGGGGCAGGAGAGCAGTACTTC. This rearrangement joins TRBV5-1 to TRBJ2-7; D may be TRBD2 (7 bases). Germline lookup yields CDR1 SGHRS and CDR2 YFSETQ. The CDR3 runs to 13 residues. The ends were cut back, 4 bases at V and 7 bases at J, with 15 bases in the middle.